This record concerns one T cell receptor beta chain sequence. Its antigen is unknown. The record originates from a study of a mutant IDH1 vaccine in newly diagnosed glioma. Study information: Earlier treatment was radiotherapy, temozolomide, or both, with most getting both. Held at week 35, visit V12 was the safety follow-up, and visit V13 followed at week 47.

Time point reported: week 35, safety follow-up. Mutant IDH1 20-mer peptide, at 300 ug, made up each vaccine dose, with topical imiquimod. Germline CDR1 reads LGHNA; CDR2 reads YSLEER. V gave up 1 base and J gave up 6 bases, with 10 bases separating them. This CDR3 is 14 amino acids long. Data came from immunoSEQ multiplex PCR; TCRdb stores just in-frame clones and leaves some out. The table records tens of thousands of clones, around 94% of them present only once. Source: PBMCs, taken from a glioma patient whose treatment included an IDH1 peptide vaccine. The gene calls are TRBV4-3 and TRBJ2-1; perhaps TRBD2 as D (6 bases). The receptor was isolated from a man aged 45-65 years with glioma. CDR3 DNA sequence: TGCGCCAGCAGCCAAGGTCAGGGAGGCAATGAGCAGTTCTTC. Amino acids: CASSQGQGGNEQFF.